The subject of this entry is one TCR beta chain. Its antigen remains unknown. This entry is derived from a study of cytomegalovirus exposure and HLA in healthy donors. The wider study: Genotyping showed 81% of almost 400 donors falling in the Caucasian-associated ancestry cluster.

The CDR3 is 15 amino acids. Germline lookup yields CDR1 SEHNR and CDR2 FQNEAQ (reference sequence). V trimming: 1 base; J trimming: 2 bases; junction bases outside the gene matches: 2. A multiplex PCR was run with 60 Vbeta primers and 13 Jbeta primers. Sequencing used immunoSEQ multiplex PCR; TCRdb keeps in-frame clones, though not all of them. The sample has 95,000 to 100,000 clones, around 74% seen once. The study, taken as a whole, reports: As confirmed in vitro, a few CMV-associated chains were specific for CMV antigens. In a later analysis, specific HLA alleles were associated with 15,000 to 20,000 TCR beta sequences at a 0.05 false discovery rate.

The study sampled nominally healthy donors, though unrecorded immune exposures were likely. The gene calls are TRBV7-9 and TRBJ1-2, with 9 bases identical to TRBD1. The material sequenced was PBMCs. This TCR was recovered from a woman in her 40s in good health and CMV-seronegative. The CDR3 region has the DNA TGTGCCAGCAGCTTAGAACAGGGGGCGAACTATGGCTACACCTTC. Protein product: CASSLEQGANYGYTF.